One and the same sample provided the 4 T cell receptor beta chains below, sequenced in a study of control samples from healthy donors and cancer patients. The repertoire was sequenced with immunoSEQ multiplex PCR; TCRdb's copy has only in-frame clones and lacks some. In the table there are approximately 69,000 clones, approximately 90% of which are singletons. The sequenced sample consisted of PBMCs. The receptor source for this set is a man in his 60s with colorectal cancer.

The genes are TRBV30 and TRBJ1-6; 9 positions agree with TRBD1. Unmatched junction bases numbered 14, after V lost 3 bases and J lost 11 bases. Germline V gene sequence: CDR1 GTSNPN, CDR2 SVGIG (reference sequence). This CDR3 is 16 amino acids long. The CDR3 is CAWRETGGYLRAPLHF. CDR3 nucleotide sequence: TGTGCCTGGAGAGAAACAGGGGGCTACCTAAGGGCACCCCTCCACTTT.

The table lists this clone with a count of one. CDR3 DNA sequence: TGTGCCAGCAGCCAAGATCGGTACTCCTACGAGCAGTACTTC. This encodes CASSQDRYSYEQYF. The chain couples TRBV3-1 (or the pseudogene TRBV3-2) to TRBJ2-7, with no clear D. Germline values: CDR1 LGHDT, CDR2 YNNKEL (reference sequence). The CDR3 sequence is 14 residues long. V gave up 0 bases and J gave up 0 bases, with 6 bases separating them.

The V gene is TRBV5-1, the J gene TRBJ2-3; 12 nucleotides agree with TRBD2. After removal of 1 base from V and 6 bases from J, the junction contained 3 bases not matched to a gene. This CDR3 has 15 amino acids. Germline V gives CDR1 SGHRS, CDR2 YFSETQ. The CDR3 loop reads CASSLTSGGLDTQYF. In DNA, the CDR3 is TGCGCCAGCAGCTTGACTAGCGGGGGGCTGGATACGCAGTATTTT.

V usage is TRBV6-5 and J usage is TRBJ1-1; D remains unclear. The germline CDR1 and CDR2 sequences are MNHEY and SVGAGI. Trimming removed 6 bases from V and 0 bases from J, with 5 bases in between. This CDR3 has 12 amino acids. CDR3 protein: CASSRMNTEAFF. The CDR3, as DNA: TGTGCCAGCAGCCGAATGAACACTGAAGCTTTCTTT.